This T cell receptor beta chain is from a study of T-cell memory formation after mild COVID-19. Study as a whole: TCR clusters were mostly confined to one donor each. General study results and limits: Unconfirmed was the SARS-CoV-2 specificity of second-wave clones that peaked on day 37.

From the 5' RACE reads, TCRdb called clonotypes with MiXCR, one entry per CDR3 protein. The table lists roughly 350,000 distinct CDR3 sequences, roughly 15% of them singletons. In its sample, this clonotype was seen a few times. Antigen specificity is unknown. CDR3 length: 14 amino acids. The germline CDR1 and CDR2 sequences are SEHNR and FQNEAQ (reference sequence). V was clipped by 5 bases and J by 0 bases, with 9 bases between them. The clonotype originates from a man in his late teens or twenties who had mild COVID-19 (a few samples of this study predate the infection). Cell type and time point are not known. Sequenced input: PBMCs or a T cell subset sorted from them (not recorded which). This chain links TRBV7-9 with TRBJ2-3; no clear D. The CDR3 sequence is CASSPWRSTDTQYF. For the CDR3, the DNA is TGTGCCAGCAGCCCCTGGCGCAGCACAGATACGCAGTATTTT.